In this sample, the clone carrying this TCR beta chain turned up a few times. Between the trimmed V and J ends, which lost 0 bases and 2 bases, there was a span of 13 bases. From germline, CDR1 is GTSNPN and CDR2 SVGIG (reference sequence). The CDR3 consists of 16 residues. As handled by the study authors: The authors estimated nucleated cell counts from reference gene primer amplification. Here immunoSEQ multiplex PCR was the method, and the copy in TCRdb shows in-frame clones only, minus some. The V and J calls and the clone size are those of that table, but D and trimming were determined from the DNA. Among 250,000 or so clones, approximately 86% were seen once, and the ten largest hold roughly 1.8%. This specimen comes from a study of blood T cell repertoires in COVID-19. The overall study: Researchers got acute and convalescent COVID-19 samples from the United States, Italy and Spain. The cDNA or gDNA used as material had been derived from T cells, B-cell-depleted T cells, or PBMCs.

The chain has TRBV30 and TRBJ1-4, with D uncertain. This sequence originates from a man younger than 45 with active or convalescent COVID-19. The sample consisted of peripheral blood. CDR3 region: CAWSVSSRRTNEKLFF. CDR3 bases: TGTGCCTGGAGTGTATCTTCCAGGAGGACTAATGAAAAACTGTTTTTT.